This T cell receptor beta chain was found in a study of regulatory T cells in long-lasting Graves disease. General study findings and limits: Thyroid tissue went unexamined; only peripheral blood was analyzed.

Through Arm-PCR of CDR3 regions and iRepertoire HTBI primers, TCR beta libraries were built. TCRdb passed the multiplex PCR reads through MiXCR, listing each CDR3 protein once. The sample records 500,000 or so distinct CDR3 sequences, 13% to 15% being singletons. Germline V CDR1 and CDR2: GTSNPN, SVGIG (reference sequence). This CDR3 comprises 18 residues. Trimming took 0 bases from V and 11 from J; bases not matched to a gene: 15. Regarding this clonotype: Its antigen remains unidentified.

Time point specified: newly diagnosed GD, antithyroid drugs for less than 3 months. PBMC-derived RNA was used for the TCR library. Diagnoses of Graves' disease were made by American Thyroid Association guidelines. The sample was also reused in another study, on T cells in Graves' hyperthyroidism and ophthalmopathy. That paper adds: The majority of expanded thyroid clonotypes above 0.001 also appeared in blood. Prediction of ophthalmopathy progression came a median approximately 6.5 months pre-onset.

This TCR derives from a woman aged 50 to 60 with Graves disease. This material consisted of peripheral blood mononuclear cells (PBMCs), taken at new diagnosis, from a patient treated with antithyroid drugs. The V gene is TRBV30, the J gene TRBJ2-1, with 14 bases that match TRBD2. CDR3 nucleotide sequence: TGTGCCTGGAGTGTATCGAGCACCACGGGACTAGCGGGAGTCAAGCAGTTCTTC. Protein product: CAWSVSSTTGLAGVKQFF.